Each of the 7 T cell receptor beta chains below was sequenced from the same sample in a study of blood T cells in healthy people across ages. Through a sample-barcoded 5' primer and a J-beta primer mix, a second PCR was run for roughly 7 to 11 cycles. TCRdb reanalysed the 5' RACE reads using MiXCR and keeps one entry per CDR3 protein. Altogether fewer than 800,000 distinct CDR3 sequences are present, less than 40% being singletons, with the ten largest covering roughly 15%. Sequencing input: blood. Source of these receptors: a woman at least 80 years old in good health.

CDR3 nucleotide sequence: TGCAGTGCTATACCGGGACAGGGGGGTATGAATGAGCAGTTCTTC. The encoded protein is CSAIPGQGGMNEQFF. The rearrangement uses TRBV20-1 and TRBJ2-1; 11 bases fit TRBD1. This CDR3 spans 15 amino acids. Germline CDR1 reads DFQATT; CDR2 reads SNEGSKA (reference sequence). Unmatched junction bases numbered 9, after V lost 4 bases and J lost 7 bases.

This clonotype was observed at least ten times. This chain connects TRBV28 to TRBJ2-6; TRBD1 is a possible D gene (6 bases). Trimming pared 6 bases from V and 0 bases from J, leaving 18 bases between. Germline lookup yields CDR1 MDHEN and CDR2 SYDVKM. The CDR3 is 18 residues long. This chain's CDR3 is CASSQIGTRSSGANVLTF. DNA of the CDR3: TGTGCCAGCAGCCAAATCGGGACAAGAAGCTCTGGGGCCAACGTCCTGACTTTC.

The genes are TRBV29-1 and TRBJ1-2; TRBD1 agrees at 11 bases. V gave up 7 bases and J gave up 8 bases; unmatched junction bases: 9. This CDR3 contains 13 residues. Germline V gene lookup returns CDR1 SQVTM and CDR2 ANQGSEA. CDR3 sequence reads: CSARTGGDGGYTF. Here the CDR3 DNA reads TGCAGCGCCCGGACAGGGGGCGATGGAGGCTACACCTTC.

There are many counts of this clonotype. The CDR3 DNA follows: TGTGCCATCAGTGAGTCGACAGGGGTTGGCGAGCAGTACTTC. This translates into CAISESTGVGEQYF. The chain recombines TRBV10-3 with TRBJ2-7, with TRBD1 identical over 8 bases. CDR3 length: 14 amino acids. Germline V CDR1 and CDR2: ENHRY, SYGVKD. V shed 0 bases and J 6 bases; nucleotides not matched to a gene: 4.

This clonotype was observed at least ten times. This CDR3 is CASSLTFNEQFF. In DNA, the CDR3 is TGTGCCAGCAGCTTAACATTCAATGAGCAGTTCTTC. The V and J genes are TRBV5-6 and TRBJ2-1, with no clear D. Germline values: CDR1 SGHDT, CDR2 YYEEEE. The length of the CDR3 is 12 residues. V dropped 2 bases and J dropped 6 bases, with 6 bases sitting between them. Variable domain in full (rest from reference TRBV5-6 and TRBJ2-1): DAGVTQSPTHLIKTRGQQVTLRCSPKSGHDTVSWYQQALGQGPQFIFQYYEEEERQRGNFPDRFSGHQFPNYSSELNVNALLLGDSALYLCASSLTFNEQFFGPGTRLTVL.

With regard to this clonotype: This may stem from a read error, because a much larger clone lies one nucleotide away. The genes are TRBV29-1 and TRBJ2-1; TRBD2 matches 9 bases. CDR3 length: 14 residues. Germline V gene data show CDR1 as SQVTM and CDR2 as ANQGSEA. CDR3 bases: TGCAGCGTTGAAAGGGCTAGCGGGACTAATGGGCAGTTCTTC. Translation: CSVERASGTNGQFF.

Regarding this clonotype: A much larger clone sits a single nucleotide away, making a read error possible. This chain uses TRBV20-1 with TRBJ1-2; perhaps TRBD1 as D (5 bases). The V gene's germline CDR1 is DFQATT and CDR2 SNEGSKA (reference sequence). The ends were cut back, 8 bases at V and 2 bases at J, with 15 bases in the middle. CDR3 length: 13 amino acids. For the CDR3, the DNA is TGCAGTACAACAACCGGACAAAACTATGGCTACACCTTC. It yields the protein CSTTTGQNYGYTF.